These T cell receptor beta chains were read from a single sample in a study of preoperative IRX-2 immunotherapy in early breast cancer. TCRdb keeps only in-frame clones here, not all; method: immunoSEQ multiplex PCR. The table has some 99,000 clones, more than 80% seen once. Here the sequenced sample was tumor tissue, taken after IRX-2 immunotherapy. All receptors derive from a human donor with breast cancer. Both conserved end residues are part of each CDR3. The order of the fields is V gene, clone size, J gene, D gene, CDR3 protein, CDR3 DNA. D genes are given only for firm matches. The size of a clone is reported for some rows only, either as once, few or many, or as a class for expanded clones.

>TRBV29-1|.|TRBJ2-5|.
CSVEDEFLRPQETQYF
TGCAGCGTTGAAGATGAGTTCTTAAGGCCCCAAGAGACCCAGTACTTC
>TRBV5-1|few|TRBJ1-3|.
CASSLAGLSGNTIYF
TGCGCCAGCAGCTTGGCCGGGCTCTCTGGAAACACCATATATTTT
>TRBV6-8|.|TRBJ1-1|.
CASSPWGEMNTEAFF
TGTGCCAGCTCCCCGTGGGGGGAAATGAACACTGAAGCTTTCTTT
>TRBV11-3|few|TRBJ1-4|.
CASSLGGDQSNEKLFF
TGTGCCAGCAGCTTGGGCGGGGATCAGAGTAATGAAAAACTGTTTTTT
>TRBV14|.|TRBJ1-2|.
CASSPQDRYGYTF
TGTGCCAGCAGCCCGCAGGATCGGTATGGCTACACCTTC
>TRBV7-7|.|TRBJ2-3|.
CASSFQGGTDTQYF
TGTGCCAGCAGCTTTCAGGGTGGGACAGATACGCAGTATTTT
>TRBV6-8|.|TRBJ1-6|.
CASRSVWDSPLHF
TGTGCCAGCAGGAGTGTGTGGGATTCACCCCTCCACTTT
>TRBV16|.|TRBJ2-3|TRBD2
CASGWGSGGAQDTQYF
TGTGCTAGTGGTTGGGGTAGCGGGGGGGCCCAAGATACGCAGTATTTT
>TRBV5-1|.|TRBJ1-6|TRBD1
CASSFGTEDSPLHF
TGCGCCAGCAGTTTTGGGACAGAAGATTCACCCCTCCACTTT
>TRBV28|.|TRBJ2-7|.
CASSYSDYEQYF
TGTGCCAGCAGTTACAGCGACTACGAGCAGTACTTC
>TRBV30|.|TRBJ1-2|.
CAWSGTSPYGYTF
TGTGCCTGGAGTGGAACAAGCCCCTATGGCTACACCTTC
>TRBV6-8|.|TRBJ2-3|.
CASSSYFSTDTQYF
TGTGCCAGCAGTTCCTACTTTAGCACGGATACGCAGTATTTT
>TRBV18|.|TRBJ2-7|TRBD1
CASSPGTGDLYEQYF
TGTGCCAGCTCACCGGGGACAGGGGACCTCTACGAGCAGTACTTC
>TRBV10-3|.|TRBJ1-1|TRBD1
CAISERDSEAFF
TGTGCCATCAGTGAGAGGGACAGTGAAGCTTTCTTT
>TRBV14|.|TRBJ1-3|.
CASSQGSGNTIYF
TGTGCCAGCAGCCAAGGGTCGGGAAACACCATATATTTT
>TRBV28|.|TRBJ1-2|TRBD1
CASRGTGTANYGYTF
TGTGCCAGCAGAGGGACAGGGACGGCTAACTATGGCTACACCTTC
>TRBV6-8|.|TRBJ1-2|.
CASIQSGRAYGYTF
TGTGCCAGCATACAATCGGGCAGGGCCTATGGCTACACCTTC
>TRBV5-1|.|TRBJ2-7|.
CASSLYEVRLQEQYF
TGCGCCAGCAGCTTGTATGAGGTCAGGTTGCAAGAGCAGTACTTC
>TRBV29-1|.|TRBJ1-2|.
CSVESDGNYGYTF
TGCAGCGTTGAATCCGACGGAAACTATGGCTACACCTTC
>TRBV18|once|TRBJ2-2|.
CASSPVLQGPGELFF
TGTGCCAGCTCACCTGTCCTTCAGGGTCCCGGGGAGCTGTTTTTT
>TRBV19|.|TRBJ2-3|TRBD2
CASSMAGGGDTQYF
TGTGCCAGTAGTATGGCGGGGGGGGGAGATACGCAGTATTTT
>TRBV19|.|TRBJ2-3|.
CASTDTGSSTDTQYF
TGTGCCAGTACTGATACAGGGAGCTCAACAGATACGCAGTATTTT
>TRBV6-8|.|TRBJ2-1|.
CASSHGVSSYNEQFF
TGTGCCAGCAGCCACGGGGTTAGCTCCTACAATGAGCAGTTCTTC
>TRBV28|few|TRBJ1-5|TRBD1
CASSTTGALNQPQHF
TGTGCCAGCAGTACGACAGGGGCGCTCAATCAGCCCCAGCATTTT
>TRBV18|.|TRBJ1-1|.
CASSPIRGPLDTEAFF
TGTGCCAGCTCACCAATCAGGGGCCCCCTTGACACTGAAGCTTTCTTT
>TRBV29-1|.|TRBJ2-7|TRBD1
CSVQPGTGSTYEQYF
TGCAGCGTCCAACCCGGGACAGGGTCGACCTACGAGCAGTACTTC
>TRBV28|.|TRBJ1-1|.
CASSSRAASTEAFF
TGTGCCAGCAGTTCCAGGGCAGCAAGCACTGAAGCTTTCTTT
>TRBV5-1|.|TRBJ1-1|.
CASSLERTNTEAFF
TGCGCCAGCAGCTTGGAGAGGACGAACACTGAAGCTTTCTTT
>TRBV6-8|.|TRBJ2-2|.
CASSRGPSVNTGELFF
TGTGCCAGCAGTCGTGGACCGTCGGTGAACACCGGGGAGCTGTTTTTT
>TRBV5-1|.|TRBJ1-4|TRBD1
CASSLQALQGSNEKLFF
TGCGCCAGCAGCTTACAAGCACTACAGGGGAGTAATGAAAAACTGTTTTTT
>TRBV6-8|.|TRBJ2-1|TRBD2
CAISGGGPRRENEQFF
TGTGCCATCAGCGGAGGAGGGCCCAGGCGGGAGAATGAGCAGTTCTTC
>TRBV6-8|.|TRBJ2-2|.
CASSYGAALGTGELFF
TGTGCCAGCAGTTATGGGGCGGCACTGGGAACCGGGGAGCTGTTTTTT
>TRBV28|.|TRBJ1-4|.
CASSSQGLRRLFF
TGTGCCAGCAGTTCTCAGGGGCTTCGTCGGCTGTTTTTT
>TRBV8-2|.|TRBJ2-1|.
CASSSPTSGGVGEQFF
TGTGCCAGCAGTTCTCCGACTAGCGGGGGGGTAGGGGAGCAGTTCTTC
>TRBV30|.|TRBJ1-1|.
CAQWGNTEAFF
TGTGCCCAGTGGGGAAACACTGAAGCTTTCTTT
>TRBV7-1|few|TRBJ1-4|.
CASSHSSTGEKLFF
TGTGCCAGCAGCCACTCTTCGACCGGTGAAAAACTGTTTTTT
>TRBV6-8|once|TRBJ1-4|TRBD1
CASSAGQARGEKLFF
TGTGCCAGCAGCGCCGGACAGGCAAGAGGGGAAAAACTGTTTTTT
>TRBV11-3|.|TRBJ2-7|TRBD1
CASPPDAGGSYEQYF
TGTGCCAGCCCCCCGGACGCAGGGGGTTCCTACGAGCAGTACTTC
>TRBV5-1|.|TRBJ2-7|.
CASSLSRGKDEQYF
TGCGCCAGCAGCTTGTCCCGCGGGAAGGACGAGCAGTACTTC
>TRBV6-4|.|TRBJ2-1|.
CASSYLYEQFF
TGTGCCAGCAGTTACCTCTATGAGCAGTTCTTC
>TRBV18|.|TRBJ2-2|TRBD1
CASSLDRGRLSGELFF
TGTGCCAGCTCGCTAGACAGGGGGCGTCTGTCCGGGGAGCTGTTTTTT
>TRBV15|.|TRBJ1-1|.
CATSRDSSGATEAFF
TGTGCCACCAGCAGAGATTCTTCGGGGGCTACTGAAGCTTTCTTT
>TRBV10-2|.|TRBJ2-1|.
CASPRRGRVFYNEQFF
TGCGCCAGCCCCCGCCGGGGCAGGGTTTTTTACAATGAGCAGTTCTTC
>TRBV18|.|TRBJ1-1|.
CASSPPFSTVGHTEAFF
TGTGCCAGCTCACCACCTTTTAGTACAGTAGGACACACTGAAGCTTTCTTT
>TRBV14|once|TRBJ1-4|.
CASSQRTDRTTNEKLFF
TGTGCCAGCAGCCAACGGACCGACAGAACAACTAATGAAAAACTGTTTTTT
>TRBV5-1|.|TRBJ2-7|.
CASSLGHGKSSYEQYF
TGCGCCAGCAGCTTGGGGCACGGCAAAAGCTCCTACGAGCAGTACTTC
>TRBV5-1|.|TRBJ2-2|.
CASTFLTGLGTGELFF
TGCGCCAGCACCTTCCTTACAGGGCTTGGTACCGGGGAGCTGTTTTTT
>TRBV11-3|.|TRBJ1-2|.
CASSLDQGPGYGYTF
TGTGCCAGCAGCTTGGATCAGGGGCCAGGCTATGGCTACACCTTC
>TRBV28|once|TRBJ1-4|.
CASSTPGRQEKLFF
TGTGCCAGCAGTACGCCGGGACGACAGGAAAAACTGTTTTTT
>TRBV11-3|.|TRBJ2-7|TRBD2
CASSHEAAPGLAAEQSEYF
TGTGCCAGCAGTCACGAGGCGGCCCCGGGACTAGCGGCCGAACAGAGCGAGTACTTC
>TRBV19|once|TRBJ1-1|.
CASSTMGTGRWNTEAFF
TGTGCCAGTAGTACAATGGGCACAGGGCGGTGGAACACTGAAGCTTTCTTT
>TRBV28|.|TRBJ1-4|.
CASTLRGDAKKLFF
TGTGCCAGCACCCTTCGGGGGGATGCGAAAAAACTGTTTTTT
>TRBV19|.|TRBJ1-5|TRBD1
CASSTGGREPQHF
TGTGCCAGTAGTACAGGGGGCCGGGAGCCCCAGCATTTT
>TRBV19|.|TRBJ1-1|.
CASRDSGLNTEAFF
TGTGCCAGTAGGGACAGCGGGTTGAACACTGAAGCTTTCTTT
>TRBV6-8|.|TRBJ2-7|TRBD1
CASSLTGQVSYEQYF
TGTGCCAGCAGCTTGACAGGACAGGTCTCCTACGAGCAGTACTTC
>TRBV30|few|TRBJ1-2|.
CAWQGPHYGYTF
TGTGCCTGGCAGGGACCTCACTATGGCTACACCTTC
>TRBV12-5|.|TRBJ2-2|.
CASGPGLPYTGELFF
TGTGCTAGTGGTCCCGGACTACCTTACACCGGGGAGCTGTTTTTT
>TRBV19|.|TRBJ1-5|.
CASTGQSLQPQHF
TGTGCCAGTACAGGGCAGAGCCTTCAGCCCCAGCATTTT
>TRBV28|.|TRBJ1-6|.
CASSLPTGRAINSYNSPLHF
TGTGCCAGCAGTTTACCCACAGGTCGCGCCATTAACTCCTATAATTCACCCCTCCACTTT